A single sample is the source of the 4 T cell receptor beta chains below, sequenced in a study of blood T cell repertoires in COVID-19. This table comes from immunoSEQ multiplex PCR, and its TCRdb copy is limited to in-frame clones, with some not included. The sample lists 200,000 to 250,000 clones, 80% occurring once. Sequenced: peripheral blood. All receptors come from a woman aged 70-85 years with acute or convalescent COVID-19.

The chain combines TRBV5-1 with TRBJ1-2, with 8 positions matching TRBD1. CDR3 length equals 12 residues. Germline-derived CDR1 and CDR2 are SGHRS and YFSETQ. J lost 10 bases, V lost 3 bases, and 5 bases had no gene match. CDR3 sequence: CASSSDRAPYTF. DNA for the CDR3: TGCGCCAGCAGCTCGGACAGGGCCCCCTACACCTTC.

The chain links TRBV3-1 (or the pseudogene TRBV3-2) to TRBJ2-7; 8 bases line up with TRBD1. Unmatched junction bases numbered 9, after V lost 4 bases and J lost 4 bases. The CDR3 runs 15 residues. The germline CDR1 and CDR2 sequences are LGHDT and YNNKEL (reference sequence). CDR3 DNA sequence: TGTGCCAGCAGCCCCTCGACAGGGGCGGGGTACGAGCAGTACTTC. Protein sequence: CASSPSTGAGYEQYF.

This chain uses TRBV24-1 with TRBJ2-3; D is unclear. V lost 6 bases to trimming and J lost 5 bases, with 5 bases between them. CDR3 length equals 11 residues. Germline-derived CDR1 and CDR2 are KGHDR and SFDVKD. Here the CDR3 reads CATSLRDTQYF. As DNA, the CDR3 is TGTGCCACCAGTCTGAGAGATACGCAGTATTTT.

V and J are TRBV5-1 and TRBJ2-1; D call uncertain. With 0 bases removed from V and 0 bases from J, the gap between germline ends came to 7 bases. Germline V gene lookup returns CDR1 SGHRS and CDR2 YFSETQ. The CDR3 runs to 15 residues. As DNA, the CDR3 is TGCGCCAGCAGCTTGGAGCCCGGCTCCTACAATGAGCAGTTCTTC. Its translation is CASSLEPGSYNEQFF.